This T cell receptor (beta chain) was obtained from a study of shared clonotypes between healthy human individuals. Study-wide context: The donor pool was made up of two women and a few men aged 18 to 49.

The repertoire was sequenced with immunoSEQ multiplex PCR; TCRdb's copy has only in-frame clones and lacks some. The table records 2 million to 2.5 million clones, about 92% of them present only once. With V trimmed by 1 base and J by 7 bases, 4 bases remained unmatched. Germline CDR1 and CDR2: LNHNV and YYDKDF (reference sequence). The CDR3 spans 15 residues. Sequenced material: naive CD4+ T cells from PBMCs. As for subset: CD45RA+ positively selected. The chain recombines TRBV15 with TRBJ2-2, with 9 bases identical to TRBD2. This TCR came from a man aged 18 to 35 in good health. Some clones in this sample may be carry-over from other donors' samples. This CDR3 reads CATSRGGRAGGELFF. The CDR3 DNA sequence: TGTGCCACCAGCAGAGGCGGGAGGGCCGGCGGGGAGCTGTTTTTT.